This record looks at one TCR beta chain sequence and its context. Profiled with immunoSEQ multiplex PCR; TCRdb holds only in-frame clones, not every one. The sample contains 50,000 to 55,000 clones, around 90% of which appear only once. This entry belongs to a study of control samples from healthy donors and cancer patients. The TCR originated in a man in his forties with colorectal cancer. What was sequenced was PBMCs.

This CDR3 is CASSEWGRWTEAFF. As DNA, the CDR3 is TGTGCCAGCAGTGAATGGGGCAGGTGGACTGAAGCTTTCTTT. The genes are TRBV25-1 and TRBJ1-1; possible D gene TRBD1, 5 bases. Per germline, CDR1 MGHDK and CDR2 SYGVNS. The CDR3 has 14 residues. The V end lost 1 base, the J end lost 5 bases, and 11 bases lay between the germline ends.